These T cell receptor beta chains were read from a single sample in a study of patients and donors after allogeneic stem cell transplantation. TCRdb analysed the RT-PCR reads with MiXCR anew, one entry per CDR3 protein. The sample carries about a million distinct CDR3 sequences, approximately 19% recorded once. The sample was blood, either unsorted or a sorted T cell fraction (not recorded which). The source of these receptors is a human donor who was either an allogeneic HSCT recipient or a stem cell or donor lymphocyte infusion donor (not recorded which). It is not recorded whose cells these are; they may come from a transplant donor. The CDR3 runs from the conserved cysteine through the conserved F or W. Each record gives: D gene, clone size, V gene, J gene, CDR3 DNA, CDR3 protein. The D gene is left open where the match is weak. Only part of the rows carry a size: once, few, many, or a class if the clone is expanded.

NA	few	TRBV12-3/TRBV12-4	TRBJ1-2	TGTGCCAGCAGTTCCTTCGAGGGGATCGCGGACGGCTACACCTTC	CASSSFEGIADGYTF
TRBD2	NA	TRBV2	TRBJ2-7	TGTGCCAGCAGTGTACGCGGGAGCGACTCCTACGAGCAGTACTTC	CASSVRGSDSYEQYF
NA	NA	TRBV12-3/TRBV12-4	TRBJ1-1	NA	CASTTGWAGGTFF
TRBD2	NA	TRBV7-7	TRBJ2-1	TGTGCCAGCAGCCCATCCGGACTAGCGGGAGGTGAGCAGTTCTTC	CASSPSGLAGGEQFF
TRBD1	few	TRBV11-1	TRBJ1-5	TGTGCCAGCAGCTTATGGCAGGGACAGCCCTATAGCAATCAGCCCCAGCATTTT	CASSLWQGQPYSNQPQHF
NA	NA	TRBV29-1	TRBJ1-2	TGCAGCGTTGATTTTTACAGCTATGGCTACACCTTC	CSVDFYSYGYTF
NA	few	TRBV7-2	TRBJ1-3	TGTGCCAGCGGTAGATGGCAGGGCCTGCTCTCTGGAAACACCATATATTTT	CASGRWQGLLSGNTIYF
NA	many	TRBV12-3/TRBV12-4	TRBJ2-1	TGTGCCAGCAGCGAACGACCCCCCAGCACGTTCTTC	CASSERPPSTFF
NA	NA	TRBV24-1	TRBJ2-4	TGTGCCACCGTTAAACTACGAAAAGCCAAAAACATTCAGTACTTC	CATVKLRKAKNIQYF
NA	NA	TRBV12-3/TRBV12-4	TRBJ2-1	TGTGCCAGCCGCTTAGAGCCCGCCTACAATGAGCAGTTCTTC	CASRLEPAYNEQFF
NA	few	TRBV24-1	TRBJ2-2	TGTGCCACCAGTGATACTGCCCCGGGCACCGGGGAGCTGTTTTTT	CATSDTAPGTGELFF
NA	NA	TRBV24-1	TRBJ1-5	TGTGCCACCAGTGTTAGGTGGGACCCCCTTACGGATCAGCCCCAGCATTTT	CATSVRWDPLTDQPQHF
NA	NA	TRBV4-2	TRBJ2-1	TGTGCCAGCAGCCGCCCCAGAATTGACAATGAGCAGTTCTTC	CASSRPRIDNEQFF
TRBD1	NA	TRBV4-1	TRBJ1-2	TGCGCCAGCACCCCGGGACAGGGGACTGATGGCTACACCTTC	CASTPGQGTDGYTF
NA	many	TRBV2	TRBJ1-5	TGTGCCAGCAGTGTCGAGAGGGTACGGGATCAGCCCCAGCATTTT	CASSVERVRDQPQHF
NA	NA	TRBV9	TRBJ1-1	TGTGCCAGCAGCCGGGCCCCGAGGGGGGACGCTGAAGCTTTCTTT	CASSRAPRGDAEAFF
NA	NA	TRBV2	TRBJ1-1	TGTGCCAGCAGTGACGGGGCGAACACTGAAGCTTTCTTT	CASSDGANTEAFF
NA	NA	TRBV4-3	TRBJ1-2	TGCGCCAGCAGCGCAGGAATCTATGGCTACACCTTC	CASSAGIYGYTF